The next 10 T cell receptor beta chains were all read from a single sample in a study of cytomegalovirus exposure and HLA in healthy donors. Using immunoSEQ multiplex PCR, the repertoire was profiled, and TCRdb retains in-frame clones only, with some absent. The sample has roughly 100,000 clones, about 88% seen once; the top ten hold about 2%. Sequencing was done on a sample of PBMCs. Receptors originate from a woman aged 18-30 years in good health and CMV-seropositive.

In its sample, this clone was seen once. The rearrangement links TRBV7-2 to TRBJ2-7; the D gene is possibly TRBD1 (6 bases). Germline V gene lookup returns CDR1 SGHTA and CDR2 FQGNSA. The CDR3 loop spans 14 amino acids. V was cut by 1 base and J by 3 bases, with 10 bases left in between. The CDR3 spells CASSLGTAIYEQYV. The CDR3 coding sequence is TGTGCCAGCAGCTTAGGGACAGCTATCTACGAGCAGTACGTC.

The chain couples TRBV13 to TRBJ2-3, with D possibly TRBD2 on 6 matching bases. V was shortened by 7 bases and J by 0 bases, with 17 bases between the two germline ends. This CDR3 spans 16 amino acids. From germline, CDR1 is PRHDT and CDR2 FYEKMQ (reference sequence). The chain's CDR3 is CASTQGGGTSTDTQYF. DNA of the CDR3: TGTGCCAGCACCCAAGGAGGAGGGACTAGCACAGATACGCAGTATTTT.

CDR3 DNA sequence: TGTGCCAGCAGTGGGGTAGCCCACACAGATACGCAGTATTTT. It specifies CASSGVAHTDTQYF. The chain couples TRBV6-1 to TRBJ2-3; no reliable D call. The V end lost 4 bases, the J end lost 2 bases, and 10 bases lay between the germline ends. Germline V gives CDR1 MNHNS, CDR2 SASEGT. This CDR3 region has 14 residues.

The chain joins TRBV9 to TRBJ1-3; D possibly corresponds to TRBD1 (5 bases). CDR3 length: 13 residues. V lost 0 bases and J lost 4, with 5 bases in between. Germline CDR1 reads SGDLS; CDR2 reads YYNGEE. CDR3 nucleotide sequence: TGTGCCAGCAGCGTAGGACAGGGAAACACCATATATTTT. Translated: CASSVGQGNTIYF.

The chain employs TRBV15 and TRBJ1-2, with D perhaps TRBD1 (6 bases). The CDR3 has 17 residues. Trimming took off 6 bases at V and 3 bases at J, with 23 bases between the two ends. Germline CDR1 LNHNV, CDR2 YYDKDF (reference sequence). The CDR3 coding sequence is TGTGCCACCAGTACCCACCTAAACAGGGCCTCGTACTATGGCTACACCTTC. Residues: CATSTHLNRASYYGYTF.

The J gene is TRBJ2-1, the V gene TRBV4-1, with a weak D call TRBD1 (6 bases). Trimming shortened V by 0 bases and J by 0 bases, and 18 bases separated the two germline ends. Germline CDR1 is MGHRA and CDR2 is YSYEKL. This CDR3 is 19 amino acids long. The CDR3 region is CASSQEGAAGASSYNEQFF. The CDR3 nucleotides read TGCGCCAGCAGCCAAGAAGGGGCGGCAGGGGCTAGCTCCTACAATGAGCAGTTCTTC.

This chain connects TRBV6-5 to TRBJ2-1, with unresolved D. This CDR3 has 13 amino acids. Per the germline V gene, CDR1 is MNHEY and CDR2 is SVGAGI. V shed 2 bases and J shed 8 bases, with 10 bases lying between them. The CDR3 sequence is CASSYKLLDEQFF. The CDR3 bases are TGTGCCAGCAGTTACAAGCTGTTGGATGAGCAGTTCTTC.

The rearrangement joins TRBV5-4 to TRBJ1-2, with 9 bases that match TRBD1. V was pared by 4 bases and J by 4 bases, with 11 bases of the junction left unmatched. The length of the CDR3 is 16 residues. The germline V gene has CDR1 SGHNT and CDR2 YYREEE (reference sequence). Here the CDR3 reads CASSPDLTGGGYGYTF. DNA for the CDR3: TGTGCCAGCAGCCCGGACCTAACAGGGGGCGGCTATGGCTACACCTTC.

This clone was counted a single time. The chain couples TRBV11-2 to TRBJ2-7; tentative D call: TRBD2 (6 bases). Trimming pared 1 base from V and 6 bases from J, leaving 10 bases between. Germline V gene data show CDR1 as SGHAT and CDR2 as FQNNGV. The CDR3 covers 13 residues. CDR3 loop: CASSLAGDPEQYF. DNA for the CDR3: TGTGCCAGCAGCTTAGCGGGAGATCCCGAGCAGTACTTC.

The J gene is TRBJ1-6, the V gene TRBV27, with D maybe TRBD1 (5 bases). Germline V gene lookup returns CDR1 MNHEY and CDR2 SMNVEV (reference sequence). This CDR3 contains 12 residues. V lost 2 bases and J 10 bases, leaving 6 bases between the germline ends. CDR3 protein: CASSLGGSPLHF. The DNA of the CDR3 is TGTGCCAGCAGTTTAGGGGGGTCACCCCTCCACTTT.